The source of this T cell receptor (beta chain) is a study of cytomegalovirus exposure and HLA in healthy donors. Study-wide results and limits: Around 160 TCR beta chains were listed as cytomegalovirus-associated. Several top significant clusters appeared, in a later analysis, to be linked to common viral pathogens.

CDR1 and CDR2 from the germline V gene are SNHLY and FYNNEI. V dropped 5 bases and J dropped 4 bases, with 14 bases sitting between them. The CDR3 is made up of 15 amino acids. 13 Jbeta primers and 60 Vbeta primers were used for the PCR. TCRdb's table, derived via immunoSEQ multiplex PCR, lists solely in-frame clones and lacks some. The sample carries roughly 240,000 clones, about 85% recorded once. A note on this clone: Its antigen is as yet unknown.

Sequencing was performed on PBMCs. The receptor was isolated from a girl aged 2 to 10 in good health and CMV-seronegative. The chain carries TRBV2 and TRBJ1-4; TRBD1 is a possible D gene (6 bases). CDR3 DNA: TGTGCCAGCAGTTTCGAAGGACAGAATAATGAAAAACTGTTTTTT. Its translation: CASSFEGQNNEKLFF.